This TCR beta chain was captured in a study of control samples from healthy donors and cancer patients. The V gene end was trimmed by 3 bases and the J gene end by 0 bases; junction bases not matched to a gene: 5. CDR1 and CDR2 from the germline V gene are GTSNPN and SVGIG (reference sequence). This CDR3 contains 15 residues. Data came from immunoSEQ multiplex PCR; TCRdb stores just in-frame clones and leaves some out. The sample consists of some 200,000 clones, about 93% of them appearing once. The sample holds one count of this clone. This TCR came from a man aged 18 to 30 in good health. The V gene is TRBV30, the J gene TRBJ1-3; 7 nucleotides align to TRBD1. The sequenced material came from blood. This CDR3 reads CAWREGQSSGNTIYF. For the CDR3, the DNA is TGTGCCTGGAGGGAGGGACAGAGCTCTGGAAACACCATATATTTT.